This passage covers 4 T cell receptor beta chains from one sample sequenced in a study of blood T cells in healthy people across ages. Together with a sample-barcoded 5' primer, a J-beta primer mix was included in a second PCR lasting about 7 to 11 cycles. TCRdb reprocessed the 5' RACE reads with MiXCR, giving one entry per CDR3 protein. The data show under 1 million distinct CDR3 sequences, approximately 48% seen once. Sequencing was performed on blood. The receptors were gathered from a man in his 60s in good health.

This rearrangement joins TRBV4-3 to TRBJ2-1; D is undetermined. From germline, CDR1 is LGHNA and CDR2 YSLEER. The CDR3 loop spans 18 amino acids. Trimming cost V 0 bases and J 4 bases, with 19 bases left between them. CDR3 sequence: CASSQDFGIAWKYNEQFF. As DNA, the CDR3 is TGCGCCAGCAGCCAAGATTTTGGGATAGCATGGAAGTACAATGAGCAGTTCTTC.

In DNA form, the CDR3 reads TGCAGCGTTGCCCGACTCCCTAGCTCCTACGAGCAGTACTTC. It translates to CSVARLPSSYEQYF. V usage is TRBV29-1 and J usage is TRBJ2-7; D is ambiguous. V lost 4 bases and J lost 0, with 13 bases in between. CDR3 length: 14 residues. Germline lookup yields CDR1 SQVTM and CDR2 ANQGSEA.

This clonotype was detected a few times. In DNA form, the CDR3 reads TGTGCCAGCAGTTTGTCTTCGGGGACGGAGAGCTCCTACAATGAGCAGTTCTTC. Amino acids: CASSLSSGTESSYNEQFF. This chain connects TRBV27 to TRBJ2-1; tentatively, D is TRBD1 or TRBD2 (5 bases each). Trimming cost V 3 bases and J 0 bases, with 18 bases left between them. The CDR3 consists of 18 residues. From germline, CDR1 is MNHEY and CDR2 SMNVEV (reference sequence).

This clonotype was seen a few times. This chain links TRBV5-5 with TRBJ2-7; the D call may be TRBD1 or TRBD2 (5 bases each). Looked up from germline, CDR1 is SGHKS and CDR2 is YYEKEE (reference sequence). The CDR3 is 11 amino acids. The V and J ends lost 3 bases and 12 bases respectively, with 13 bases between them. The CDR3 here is CASSSGRWLYF. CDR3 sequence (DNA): TGTGCCAGCAGCTCGGGACGGTGGTTGTACTTC. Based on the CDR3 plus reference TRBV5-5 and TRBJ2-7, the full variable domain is DAGVTQSPTHLIKTRGQQVTLRCSPISGHKSVSWYQQVLGQGPQFIFQYYEKEERGRGNFPDRFSARQFPNYSSELNVNALLLGDSALYLCASSSGRWLYFGPGTRLTVT.